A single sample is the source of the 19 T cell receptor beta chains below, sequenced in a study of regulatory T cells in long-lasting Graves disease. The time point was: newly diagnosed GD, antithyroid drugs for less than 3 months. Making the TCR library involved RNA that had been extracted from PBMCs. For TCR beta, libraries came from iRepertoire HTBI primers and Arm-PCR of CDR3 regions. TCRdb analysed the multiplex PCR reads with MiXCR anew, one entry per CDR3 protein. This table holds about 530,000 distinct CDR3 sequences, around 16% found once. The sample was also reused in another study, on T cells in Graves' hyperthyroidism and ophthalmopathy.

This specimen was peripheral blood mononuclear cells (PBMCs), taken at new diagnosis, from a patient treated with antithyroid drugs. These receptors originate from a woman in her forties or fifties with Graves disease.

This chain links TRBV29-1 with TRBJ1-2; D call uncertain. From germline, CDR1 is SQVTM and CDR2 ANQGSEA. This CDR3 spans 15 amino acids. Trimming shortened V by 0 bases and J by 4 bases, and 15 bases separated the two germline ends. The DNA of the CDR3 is TGCAGCGTTGAAGAGCGTGGTAGCAGGACCTATGGCTACACCTTC. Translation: CSVEERGSRTYGYTF.

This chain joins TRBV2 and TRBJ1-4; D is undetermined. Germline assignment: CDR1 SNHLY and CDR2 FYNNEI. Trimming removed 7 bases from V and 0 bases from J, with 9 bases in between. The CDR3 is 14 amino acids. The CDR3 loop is CASKATATNEKLFF. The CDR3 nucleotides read TGTGCCAGCAAGGCGACTGCAACTAATGAAAAACTGTTTTTT.

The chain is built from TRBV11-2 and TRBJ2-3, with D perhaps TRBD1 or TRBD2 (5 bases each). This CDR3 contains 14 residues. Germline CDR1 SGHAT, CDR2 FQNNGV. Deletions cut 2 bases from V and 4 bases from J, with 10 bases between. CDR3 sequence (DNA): TGTGCCAGCAGCTTATGGGGGTCCGCAGATACGCAGTATTTT. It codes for CASSLWGSADTQYF.

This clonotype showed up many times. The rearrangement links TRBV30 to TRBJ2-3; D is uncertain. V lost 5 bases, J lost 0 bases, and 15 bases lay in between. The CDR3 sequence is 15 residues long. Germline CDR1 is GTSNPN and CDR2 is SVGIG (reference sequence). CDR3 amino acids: CAWSQRFRSTDTQYF. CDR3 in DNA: TGTGCCTGGTCTCAACGGTTCCGTAGCACAGATACGCAGTATTTT. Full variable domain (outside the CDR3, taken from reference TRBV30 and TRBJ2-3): SQTIHQWPATLVQPVGSPLSLECTVEGTSNPNLYWYRQAAGRGLQLLFYSVGIGQISSEVPQNLSASRPQDRQFILSSKKLLLSDSGFYLCAWSQRFRSTDTQYFGPGTRLTVL.

The DNA for the CDR3 is TGCGCCAGCAGCCAAGATCCGAGGGGAGCTTTCTTT. This gives the protein CASSQDPRGAFF. The chain employs TRBV4-1 and TRBJ1-1; D is possibly TRBD1 (5 bases). V dropped 0 bases and J dropped 10 bases, with 9 bases sitting between them. CDR3 size: 12 residues. From germline, CDR1 is MGHRA and CDR2 YSYEKL.

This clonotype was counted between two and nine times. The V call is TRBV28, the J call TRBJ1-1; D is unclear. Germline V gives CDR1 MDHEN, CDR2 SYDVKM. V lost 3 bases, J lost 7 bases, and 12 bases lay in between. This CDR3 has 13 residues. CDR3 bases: TGTGCCAGCAGTTTTAACAGCAAAGTTGAAGCTTTCTTT. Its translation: CASSFNSKVEAFF.

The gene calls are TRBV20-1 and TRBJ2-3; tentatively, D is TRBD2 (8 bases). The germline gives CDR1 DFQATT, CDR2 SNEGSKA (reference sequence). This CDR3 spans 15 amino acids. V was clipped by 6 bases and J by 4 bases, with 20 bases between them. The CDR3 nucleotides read TGCAGTGCCTCGGGAGGGGGCAAGGGCTCAGATACGCAGTATTTT. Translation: CSASGGGKGSDTQYF.

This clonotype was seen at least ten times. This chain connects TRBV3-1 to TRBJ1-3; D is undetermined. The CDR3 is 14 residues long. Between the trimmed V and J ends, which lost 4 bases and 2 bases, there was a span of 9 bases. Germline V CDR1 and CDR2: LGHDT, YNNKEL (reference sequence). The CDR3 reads CASSPTSTGNTIYF. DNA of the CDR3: TGTGCCAGCAGCCCCACATCTACTGGAAACACCATATATTTT.

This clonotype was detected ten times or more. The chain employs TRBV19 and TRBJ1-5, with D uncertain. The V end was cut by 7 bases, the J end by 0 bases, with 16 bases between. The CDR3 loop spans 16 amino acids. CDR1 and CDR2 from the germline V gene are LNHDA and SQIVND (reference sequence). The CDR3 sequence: CASNPTGRDSNQPQHF. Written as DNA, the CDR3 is TGTGCCAGTAATCCCACGGGGAGAGATAGCAATCAGCCCCAGCATTTT.

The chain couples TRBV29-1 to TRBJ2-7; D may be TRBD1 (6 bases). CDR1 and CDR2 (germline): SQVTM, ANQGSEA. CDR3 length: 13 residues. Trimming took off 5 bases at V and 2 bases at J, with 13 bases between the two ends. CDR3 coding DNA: TGCAGCGTTTGGTGGACAGAGACCTACGAGCAGTACTTC. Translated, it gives CSVWWTETYEQYF.

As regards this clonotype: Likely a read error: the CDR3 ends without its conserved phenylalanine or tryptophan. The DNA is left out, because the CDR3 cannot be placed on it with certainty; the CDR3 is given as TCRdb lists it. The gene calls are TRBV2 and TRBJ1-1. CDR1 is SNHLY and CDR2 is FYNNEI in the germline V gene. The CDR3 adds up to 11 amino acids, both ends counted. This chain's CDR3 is CASKGEQPLKL.

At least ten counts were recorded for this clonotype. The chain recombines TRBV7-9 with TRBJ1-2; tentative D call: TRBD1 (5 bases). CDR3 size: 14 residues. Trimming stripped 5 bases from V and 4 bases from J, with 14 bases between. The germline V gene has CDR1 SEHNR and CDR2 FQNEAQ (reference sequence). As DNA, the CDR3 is TGTGCCAGCAGCGCCACCCGGGACGGCTATGGCTACACCTTC. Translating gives CASSATRDGYGYTF.

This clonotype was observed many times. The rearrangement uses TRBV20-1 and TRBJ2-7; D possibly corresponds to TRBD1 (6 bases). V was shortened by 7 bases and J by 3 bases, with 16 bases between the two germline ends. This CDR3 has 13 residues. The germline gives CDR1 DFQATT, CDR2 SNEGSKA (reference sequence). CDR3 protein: CSVNARGYYEQYF. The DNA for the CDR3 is TGCAGTGTAAATGCCAGGGGATACTACGAGCAGTACTTC.

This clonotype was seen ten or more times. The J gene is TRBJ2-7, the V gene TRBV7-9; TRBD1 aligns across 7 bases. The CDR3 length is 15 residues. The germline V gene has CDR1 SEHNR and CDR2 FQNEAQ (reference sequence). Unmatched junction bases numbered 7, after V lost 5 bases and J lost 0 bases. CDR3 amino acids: CASSHRGISSYEQYF. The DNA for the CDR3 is TGTGCCAGCAGCCACAGGGGAATATCCTCCTACGAGCAGTACTTC.

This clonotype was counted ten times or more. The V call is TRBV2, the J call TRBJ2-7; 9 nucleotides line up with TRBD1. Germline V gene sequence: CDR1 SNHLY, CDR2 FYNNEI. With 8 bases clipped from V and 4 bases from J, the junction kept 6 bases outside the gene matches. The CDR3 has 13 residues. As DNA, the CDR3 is TGTGCCAGCGCGGACAGGGGAGGATACGAGCAGTACTTC. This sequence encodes CASADRGGYEQYF.

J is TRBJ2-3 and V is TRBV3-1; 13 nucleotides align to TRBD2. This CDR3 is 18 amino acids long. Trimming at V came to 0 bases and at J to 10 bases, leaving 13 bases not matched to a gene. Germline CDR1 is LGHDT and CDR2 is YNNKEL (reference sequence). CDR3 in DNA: TGTGCCAGCAGCCAAGACCCGGGACTAGCGGGAATCAGGAGCGCGCAGTATTTT. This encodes CASSQDPGLAGIRSAQYF.

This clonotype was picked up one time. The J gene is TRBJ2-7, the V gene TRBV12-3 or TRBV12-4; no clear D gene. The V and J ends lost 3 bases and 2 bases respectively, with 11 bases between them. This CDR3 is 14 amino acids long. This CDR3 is CASSFMSGTYEQYF. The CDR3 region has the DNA TGTGCCAGCAGTTTCATGAGTGGCACCTACGAGCAGTACTTC.

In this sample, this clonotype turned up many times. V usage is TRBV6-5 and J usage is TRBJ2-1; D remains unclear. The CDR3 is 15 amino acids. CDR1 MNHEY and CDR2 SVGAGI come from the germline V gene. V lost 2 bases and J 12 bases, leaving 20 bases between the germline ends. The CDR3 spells CASSYATGARVRQFF. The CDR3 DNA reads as TGTGCCAGCAGTTACGCCACCGGTGCCCGTGTGCGGCAGTTCTTC.

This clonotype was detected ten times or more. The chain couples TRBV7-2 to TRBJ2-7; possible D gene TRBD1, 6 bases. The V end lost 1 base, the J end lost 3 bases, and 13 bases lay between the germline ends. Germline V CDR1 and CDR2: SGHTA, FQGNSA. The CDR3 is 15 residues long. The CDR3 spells CASSLGQAIIYEQYF. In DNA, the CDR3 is TGTGCCAGCAGCTTAGGACAGGCCATTATCTACGAGCAGTACTTC. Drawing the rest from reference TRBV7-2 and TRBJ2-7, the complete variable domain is GAGVSQSPSNKVTEKGKDVELRCDPISGHTALYWYRQSLGQGLEFLIYFQGNSAPDKSGLPSDRFSAERTGGSVSTLTIQRTQQEDSAVYLCASSLGQAIIYEQYFGPGTRLTVT.